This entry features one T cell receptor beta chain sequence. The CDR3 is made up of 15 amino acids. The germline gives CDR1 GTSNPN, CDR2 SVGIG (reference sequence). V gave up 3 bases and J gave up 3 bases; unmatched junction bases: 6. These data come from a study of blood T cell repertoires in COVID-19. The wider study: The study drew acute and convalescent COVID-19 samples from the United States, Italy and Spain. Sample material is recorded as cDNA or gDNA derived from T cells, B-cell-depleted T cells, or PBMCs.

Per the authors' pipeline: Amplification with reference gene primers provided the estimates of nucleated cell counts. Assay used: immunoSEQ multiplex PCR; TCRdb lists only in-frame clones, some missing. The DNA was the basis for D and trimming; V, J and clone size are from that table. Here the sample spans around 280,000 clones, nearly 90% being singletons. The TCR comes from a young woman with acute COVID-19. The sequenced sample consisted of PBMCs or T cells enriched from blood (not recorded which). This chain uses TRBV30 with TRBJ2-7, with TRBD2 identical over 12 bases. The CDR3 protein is CAWREGLAGHYEQYF. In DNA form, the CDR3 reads TGTGCCTGGAGGGAAGGACTAGCGGGGCACTACGAGCAGTACTTC.